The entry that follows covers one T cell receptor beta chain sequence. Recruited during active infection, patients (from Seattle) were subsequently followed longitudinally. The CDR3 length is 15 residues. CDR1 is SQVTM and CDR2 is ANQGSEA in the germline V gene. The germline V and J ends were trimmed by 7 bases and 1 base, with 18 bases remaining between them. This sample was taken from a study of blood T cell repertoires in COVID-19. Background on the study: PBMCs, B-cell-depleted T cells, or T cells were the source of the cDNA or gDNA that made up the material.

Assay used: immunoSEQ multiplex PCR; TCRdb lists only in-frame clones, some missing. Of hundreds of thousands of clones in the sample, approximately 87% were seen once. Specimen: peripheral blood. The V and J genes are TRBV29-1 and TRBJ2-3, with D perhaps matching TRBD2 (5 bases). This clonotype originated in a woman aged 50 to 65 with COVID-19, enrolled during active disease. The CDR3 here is CSAEPDFLGTDTQYF. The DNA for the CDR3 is TGCAGCGCCGAACCGGACTTCCTAGGCACAGATACGCAGTATTTT.